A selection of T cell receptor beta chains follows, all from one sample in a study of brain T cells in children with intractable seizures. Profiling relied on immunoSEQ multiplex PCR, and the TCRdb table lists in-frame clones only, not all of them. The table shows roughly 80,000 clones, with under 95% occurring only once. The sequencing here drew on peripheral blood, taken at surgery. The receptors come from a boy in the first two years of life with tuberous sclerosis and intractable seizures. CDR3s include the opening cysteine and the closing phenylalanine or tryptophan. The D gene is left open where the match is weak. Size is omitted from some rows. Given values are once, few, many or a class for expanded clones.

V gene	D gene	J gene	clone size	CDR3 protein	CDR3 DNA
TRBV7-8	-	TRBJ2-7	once	CASKSRPGTDSYEQYF	TGTGCCAGCAAATCCAGACCCGGGACGGACTCCTACGAGCAGTACTTC
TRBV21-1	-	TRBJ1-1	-	CASSLTLPTGSHTEAFF	TGTGCCAGCAGCCTCACCCTTCCGACAGGGAGCCACACTGAAGCTTTCTTT
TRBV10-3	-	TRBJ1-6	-	CAISGERGANSPLHF	TGTGCCATCAGTGGGGAGAGGGGGGCCAATTCACCCCTCCACTTT
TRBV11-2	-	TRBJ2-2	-	CASAGTLNTGELFF	TGTGCCAGCGCCGGGACGTTGAACACCGGGGAGCTGTTTTTT
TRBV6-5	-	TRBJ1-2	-	CASSYLTLGSGYTF	TGTGCCAGCAGTTACTTAACCTTAGGGAGCGGCTACACCTTC
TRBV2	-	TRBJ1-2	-	CASSRTYRAPNYGYTF	TGTGCCAGCAGTAGAACATACAGGGCCCCTAACTATGGCTACACCTTC
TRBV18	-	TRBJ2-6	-	CASSPQGTGANVLTF	TGTGCCAGCTCACCACAGGGTACTGGGGCCAACGTCCTGACTTTC
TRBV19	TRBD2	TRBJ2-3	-	CASTPLAGGFKDTQYF	TGTGCCAGTACCCCCCTAGCGGGGGGCTTTAAGGATACGCAGTATTTT
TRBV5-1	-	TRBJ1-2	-	CASSDRVNGYTF	TGCGCCAGCAGCGACAGAGTGAATGGCTACACCTTC
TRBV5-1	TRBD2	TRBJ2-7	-	CASSPGRATYEQYF	TGCGCCAGCAGCCCAGGGAGGGCAACCTACGAGCAGTACTTC
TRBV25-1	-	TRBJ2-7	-	CASSEGRGLTYEQYF	TGTGCCAGCAGTGAAGGGCGGGGCCTTACCTACGAGCAGTACTTC
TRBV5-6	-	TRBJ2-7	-	CASSLFESSYEQYF	TGTGCCAGCAGCTTGTTCGAGTCGTCCTACGAGCAGTACTTC
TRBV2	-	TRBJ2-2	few	CASTEREAGELFF	TGTGCCAGCACCGAGAGGGAGGCCGGGGAGCTGTTTTTT
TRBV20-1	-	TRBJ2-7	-	CSAYVDYEQYF	TGCAGTGCGTATGTCGACTACGAGCAGTACTTC
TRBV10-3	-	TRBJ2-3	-	CAISESAGPRDPRTTDTQYF	TGTGCCATCAGTGAGTCGGCGGGGCCCCGGGACCCAAGGACGACAGATACGCAGTATTTT
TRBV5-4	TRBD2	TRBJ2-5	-	CASSSSLAGGLETQYF	TGTGCCAGCAGCTCATCACTAGCGGGGGGGTTAGAGACCCAGTACTTC
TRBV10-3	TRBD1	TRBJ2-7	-	CAISERDRGQTYEQYF	TGTGCCATCAGTGAACGGGACAGGGGGCAAACGTACGAGCAGTACTTC
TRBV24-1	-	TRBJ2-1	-	CATADPHDNEQFF	TGTGCCACCGCCGATCCCCACGACAATGAGCAGTTCTTC
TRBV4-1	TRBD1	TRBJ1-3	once	CASSQKTGVLFSGNTIYF	TGCGCCAGCAGCCAAAAAACAGGGGTCCTATTCTCTGGAAACACCATATATTTT
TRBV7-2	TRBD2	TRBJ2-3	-	CASSLRRGDTDTQYF	TGTGCCAGCAGCTTAAGGCGGGGGGACACAGATACGCAGTATTTT
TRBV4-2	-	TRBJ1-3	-	CASSQDQVDSDSGNTIYF	TGTGCCAGCAGCCAAGATCAGGTGGACTCGGACTCTGGAAACACCATATATTTT
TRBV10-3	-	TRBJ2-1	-	CAISESWVLSYNEQFF	TGTGCCATCAGTGAGTCGTGGGTACTCTCCTACAATGAGCAGTTCTTC
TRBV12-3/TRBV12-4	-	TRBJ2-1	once	CASSLAINEQFF	TGTGCCAGCAGTTTAGCGATCAATGAGCAGTTCTTC
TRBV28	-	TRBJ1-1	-	CASRTGLVNTEAFF	TGTGCCAGCAGAACGGGACTCGTGAACACTGAAGCTTTCTTT
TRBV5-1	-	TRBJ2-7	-	CASSITGSPYEQYF	TGCGCCAGCAGCATAACAGGGTCCCCCTACGAGCAGTACTTC
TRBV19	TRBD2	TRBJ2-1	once	CASSMASGGYNEQFF	TGTGCCAGTAGTATGGCTAGCGGGGGGTACAATGAGCAGTTCTTC
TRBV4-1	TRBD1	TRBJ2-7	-	CASSHQGLGGKGYEQYF	TGCGCCAGCAGCCACCAAGGGTTAGGGGGCAAGGGCTACGAGCAGTACTTC
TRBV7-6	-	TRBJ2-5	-	CASSPGASQETQYF	TGTGCCAGCAGCCCGGGGGCCTCCCAAGAGACCCAGTACTTC
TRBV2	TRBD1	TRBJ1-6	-	CASRGTGVHNSPLHF	TGTGCCAGCAGGGGGACAGGGGTACATAATTCACCCCTCCACTTT
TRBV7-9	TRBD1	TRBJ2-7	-	CASSPGQGSGYEQYF	TGTGCCAGCAGCCCGGGACAGGGGTCAGGGTACGAGCAGTACTTC
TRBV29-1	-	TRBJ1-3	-	CSVEEQGNTIYF	TGCAGCGTTGAAGAACAGGGAAACACCATATATTTT
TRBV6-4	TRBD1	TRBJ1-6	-	CASRNTGTGESPLHF	TGTGCCAGCAGAAATACCGGGACAGGGGAATCACCCCTCCACTTT
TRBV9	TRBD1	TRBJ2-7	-	CASSVAPGGNYEQYF	TGTGCCAGCAGCGTAGCCCCAGGGGGCAACTACGAGCAGTACTTC
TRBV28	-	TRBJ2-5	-	CASLSQGREDTQYF	TGTGCCAGCCTCTCGCAGGGGCGGGAAGATACCCAGTACTTC
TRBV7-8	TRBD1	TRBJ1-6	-	CASSLAPRQGLTPLHF	TGTGCCAGCAGCTTAGCCCCCCGACAGGGGCTTACACCCCTCCACTTT
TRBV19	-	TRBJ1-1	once	CASSRNLGVGTEAFF	TGTGCCAGTAGCCGAAATTTGGGGGTAGGGACTGAAGCTTTCTTT
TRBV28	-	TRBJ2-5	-	CASRLYQGGAQYF	TGTGCCAGCAGACTTTACCAGGGGGGGGCCCAGTACTTC
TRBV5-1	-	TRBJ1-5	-	CASSLVGGVDQPQHF	TGCGCCAGCAGCTTGGTAGGAGGGGTCGATCAGCCCCAGCATTTT
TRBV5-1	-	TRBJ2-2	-	CASSLLGNANTGELFF	TGCGCCAGCAGCTTGTTAGGGAACGCGAACACCGGGGAGCTGTTTTTT
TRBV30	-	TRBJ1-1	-	CAWGGNTEAFF	TGTGCCTGGGGGGGGAACACTGAAGCTTTCTTT
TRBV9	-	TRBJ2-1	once	CASSVSGVLTSYNEQFF	TGTGCCAGCAGCGTTTCAGGGGTTCTGACGTCTTACAATGAGCAGTTCTTC
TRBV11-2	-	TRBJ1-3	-	CASSRLSSGNTIYF	TGTGCCAGCAGCCGACTAAGCTCTGGAAACACCATATATTTT
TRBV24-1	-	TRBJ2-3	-	CATSAPSVSTDTQYF	TGTGCCACCAGTGCCCCGTCGGTTAGCACAGATACGCAGTATTTT
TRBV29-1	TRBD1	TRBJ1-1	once	CSVRDRMNTEAFF	TGCAGCGTGAGGGACAGGATGAACACTGAAGCTTTCTTT
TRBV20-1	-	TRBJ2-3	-	CSASGAGIDTQYF	TGCAGTGCTAGTGGAGCAGGGATAGATACGCAGTATTTT
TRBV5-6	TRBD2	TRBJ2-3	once	CASSLGGGQRTQYF	TGTGCCAGCAGCTTGGGCGGGGGGCAGAGGACGCAGTATTTT